Detailed here is one TCR beta chain. Its target antigen remains unknown. The record has no base qualities; no much larger clone is one base away. Relative to germline, V is 1 base shorter and J is 2 bases shorter, with 13 bases between their ends. From the cysteine through the phenylalanine, the CDR3 covers 16 amino acids. CDR3 DNA only is kept here, 48 bases in frame from base 1. Looking up the germline V gene yields CDR1 SGHVS and CDR2 FQNEAQ. This record comes from a study of blood T cell repertoires in COVID-19 (dated by TCRdb to 2020 to 2021). Turning to the overall study: Samples from collaborators originated in the United States, Italy and Spain and spanned both the acute and convalescent phases of COVID-19. The prospective study material was composed of cDNA or gDNA derived from T cells, B-cell-depleted T cells, or PBMCs. Subjects who had been exposed to COVID-19, were actively infected with it, or had recovered from it provided the deeply sampled blood TCRbeta repertoires that made up the dataset. A freely available public database, intended as a resource for researchers studying the immune response to SARS-CoV-2, is where the repertoires were released. Samples came from the ongoing ImmuneRACE study (first 160 participants) plus 1,254 subjects from 6 global collaborators. A de-identified subject ID, COVID-19 status, age in years and sex were almost always included in the sample metadata. Where available, HLA class I and class II types were taken from metadata supplied by the sample provider and were not determined by assay-based typing.

The investigation overall reported the following: The amount of clinical and demographic metadata varied by source and participant and was provided uncurated.

At one collaborating source in Seattle, patients were enrolled during active infection and were followed longitudinally through the course of disease. Each collaborating institution followed its own protocols to collect whole blood in K2EDTA tubes. For TCRbeta analysis, collaborators shipped samples in one of three forms: frozen whole blood, isolated PBMCs, or DNA extracted from either of those sample types. TCRbeta CDR3 regions were amplified from genomic DNA using the immunoSEQ Assay, a bias-controlled multiplex PCR. Per the authors' processing: Within the assay, amplification of reference gene primers was used to estimate how many nucleated cells each sample contained. To quantify the absolute abundance of each unique TCRbeta CDR3 rearrangement, sequence reads were collapsed and filtered. For each sample, productive Simpson clonality was calculated as the square root of Simpson's diversity index over productive rearrangements. Imported from immuneACCESS, the table was reduced by TCRdb to in-frame sequences with V and J called. These copies leave out some clones; in studies compared against another copy, an unresolved V gene accounts for under half, and the cause of the remainder is not known. That table furnishes V, J and clone size, whereas the DNA furnished D and trimming. For this sample the table gives some 130,000 clones, of which more than 90% were detected only once. The ten most abundant clones make up 4% to 5% of the sample.

The sequence joins TRBV7-8 to TRBJ2-3; the D gene is perhaps TRBD1, on 5 matching bases. The TCR comes from a man in his sixties with COVID-19, enrolled during active disease. The sequenced sample was peripheral blood. The DNA sequence follows: TGTGCCAGCAGCTTAGTCGCAGGGTGGGACACAGATACGCAGTATTTT. The resulting protein is CASSLVAGWDTDTQYF.